This is a list of T cell receptor beta chains from one sample in a study of cytomegalovirus exposure and HLA in healthy donors. Sequencing was performed with immunoSEQ multiplex PCR; in TCRdb, only in-frame clones are kept and a portion is missing. The table lists 55,000 to 65,000 clones, over 75% of them singletons, with under 7% in the top ten. The sample comprised PBMCs. These receptors were taken from a male donor in good health and CMV-seronegative. The CDR3 runs from the conserved cysteine through the conserved F or W. Each record gives: V gene, D gene, clone size, J gene, CDR3 protein, CDR3 DNA. A D gene is named only where the DNA matches it firmly. Some rows mark clone size as missing; the rest say once, few, many or name a class of expanded clone.

>TRBV7-2|-|-|TRBJ1-1
CASSLWQGPEAFF
TGTGCCAGCAGCTTATGGCAGGGCCCTGAAGCTTTCTTT
>TRBV10-3|-|-|TRBJ2-1
CASFNTPERQYNEQFF
TGTGCCAGCTTTAACACGCCCGAAAGACAATACAATGAGCAGTTCTTC
>TRBV4-2|TRBD1|-|TRBJ1-4
CASSQAGTGATNEKLFF
TGTGCCAGCAGCCAAGCCGGGACAGGGGCAACTAATGAAAAACTGTTTTTT
>TRBV4-1|-|-|TRBJ1-6
CASSWFTGISPLHF
TGCGCCAGCAGCTGGTTTACAGGGATTTCACCCCTCCACTTT
>TRBV7-2|-|-|TRBJ2-1
CASSLVPQRPYNEQFF
TGTGCCAGCAGCTTAGTCCCCCAGCGGCCCTACAATGAGCAGTTCTTC
>TRBV10-3|-|-|TRBJ2-7
CAISEILGSGSSYEQYF
TGTGCCATCAGTGAGATTCTGGGTAGCGGTAGCTCCTACGAGCAGTACTTC
>TRBV19|TRBD1|-|TRBJ1-4
CASNLPGTGNEKLFF
TGTGCCAGTAACTTACCCGGGACAGGAAATGAAAAACTGTTTTTT
>TRBV5-8|-|-|TRBJ1-1
CASSRTWTAEAFF
TGTGCCAGCAGCCGTACCTGGACAGCCGAAGCTTTCTTT
>TRBV2|-|few|TRBJ1-2
CASRESRERGYTF
TGTGCCAGCAGGGAGTCAAGGGAGAGAGGCTACACCTTC
>TRBV5-8|TRBD1|-|TRBJ2-7
CASSVGTGGSYEQYF
TGTGCCAGCAGCGTCGGGACAGGGGGGTCCTACGAGCAGTACTTC